This TCR beta chain was profiled in a study of cytomegalovirus exposure and HLA in healthy donors. Use of 60 Vbeta and 13 Jbeta primers characterized the PCR. TCRdb's copy holds only in-frame clones and misses some; the assay was immunoSEQ multiplex PCR. Of 160,000 or so clones in the sample, just under 80% were seen once. Worth noting for this clone: The antigen is not known.

Study conclusions and caveats: A reported reduction in N-insertions relative to the approximately 690-donor mean was seen in an Asian-associated ancestry cluster in a later analysis. A few chains tied to CMV proved CMV antigen-specific in vitro. Highly shared variants forming one cluster were likely a sequencing artifact. Listed as cytomegalovirus-associated were 150 or so TCR beta chains.

Germline V lookup: CDR1 SGDLS, CDR2 YYNGEE. The V end lost 2 bases, the J end lost 4 bases, and 9 bases lay between the germline ends. The length of the CDR3 is 13 residues. Input material: PBMCs. This receptor was identified in a man aged 18 to 29 in good health and CMV-seropositive. The chain is built from TRBV9 and TRBJ1-2; D unresolved. In DNA form, the CDR3 reads TGTGCCAGCAGCGTCGGGTTACGCTATGGCTACACCTTC. Translation gives CASSVGLRYGYTF.